Below, one T cell receptor beta chain is given with its context. The entry originates in a study of blood T cell repertoires in COVID-19. CDR1 is DFQATT and CDR2 is SNEGSKA in the germline V gene (reference sequence). The CDR3 runs 11 residues. The V end was cut by 3 bases, the J end by 8 bases, with 10 bases between. TCRdb's table, derived via immunoSEQ multiplex PCR, lists solely in-frame clones and lacks some. The data contain approximately 29,000 clones, over 75% of them singletons. The sequence derives from an older woman with acute or convalescent COVID-19. The sequenced material came from peripheral blood. The J gene is TRBJ1-1, the V gene TRBV20-1; D unresolved. The CDR3 nucleotides are TGCAGTGCTAGTTCCGGAGCCGAAGCTTTCTTT. Translating it yields CSASSGAEAFF.